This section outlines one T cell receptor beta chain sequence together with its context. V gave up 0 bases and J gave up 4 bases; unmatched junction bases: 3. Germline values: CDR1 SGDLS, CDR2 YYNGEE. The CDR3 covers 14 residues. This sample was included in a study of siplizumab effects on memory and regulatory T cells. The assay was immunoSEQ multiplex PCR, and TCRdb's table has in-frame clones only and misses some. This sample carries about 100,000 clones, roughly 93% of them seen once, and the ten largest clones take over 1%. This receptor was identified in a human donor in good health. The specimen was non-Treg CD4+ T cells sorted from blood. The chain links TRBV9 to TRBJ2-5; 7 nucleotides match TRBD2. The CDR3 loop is CASSVAPSGETQYF. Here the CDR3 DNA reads TGTGCCAGCAGCGTAGCTCCTAGCGGAGAGACCCAGTACTTC. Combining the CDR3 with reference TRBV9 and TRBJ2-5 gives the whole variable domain DSGVTQTPKHLITATGQRVTLRCSPRSGDLSVYWYQQSLDQGLQFLIQYYNGEERAKGNILERFSAQQFPDLHSELNLSSLELGDSALYFCASSVAPSGETQYFGPGTRLLVL.